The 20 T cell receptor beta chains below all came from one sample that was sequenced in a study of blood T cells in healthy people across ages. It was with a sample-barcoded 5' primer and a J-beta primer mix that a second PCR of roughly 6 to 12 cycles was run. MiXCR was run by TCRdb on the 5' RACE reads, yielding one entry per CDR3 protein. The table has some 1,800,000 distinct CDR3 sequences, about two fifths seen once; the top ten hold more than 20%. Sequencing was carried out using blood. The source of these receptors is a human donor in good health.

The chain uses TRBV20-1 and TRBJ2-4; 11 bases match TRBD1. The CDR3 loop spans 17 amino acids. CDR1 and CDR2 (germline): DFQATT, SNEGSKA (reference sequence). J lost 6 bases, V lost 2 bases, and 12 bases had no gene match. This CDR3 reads CSARHYRTGGGGNIQYF. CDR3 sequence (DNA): TGCAGTGCTAGACATTATAGGACAGGGGGCGGGGGAAACATTCAGTACTTC.

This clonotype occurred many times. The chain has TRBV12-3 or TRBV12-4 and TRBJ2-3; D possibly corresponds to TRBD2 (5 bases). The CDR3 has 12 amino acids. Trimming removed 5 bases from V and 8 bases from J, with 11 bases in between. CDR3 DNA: TGTGCCAGCAGTCCCAAGGAGGTTACGCAGTATTTT. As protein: CASSPKEVTQYF.

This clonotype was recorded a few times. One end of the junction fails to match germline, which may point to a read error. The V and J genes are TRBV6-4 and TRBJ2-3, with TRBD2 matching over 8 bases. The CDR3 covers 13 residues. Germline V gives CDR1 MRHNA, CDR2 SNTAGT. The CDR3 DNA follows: TGTACCAGCAGTGAGGTAGCGGGGTATACGCAGTATTTT. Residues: CTSSEVAGYTQYF.

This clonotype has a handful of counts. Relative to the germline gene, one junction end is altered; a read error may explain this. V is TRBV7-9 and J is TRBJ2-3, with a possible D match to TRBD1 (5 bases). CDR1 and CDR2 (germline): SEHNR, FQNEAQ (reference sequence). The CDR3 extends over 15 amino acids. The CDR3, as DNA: TGTGCCAACAGCAAACGTACTGGGGCAGGAGATACGCAGTATTTT. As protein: CANSKRTGAGDTQYF.

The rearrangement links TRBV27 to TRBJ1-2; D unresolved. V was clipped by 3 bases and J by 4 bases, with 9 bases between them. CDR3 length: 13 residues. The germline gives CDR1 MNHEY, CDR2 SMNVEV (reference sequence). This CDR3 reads CASSFGPFYGYTF. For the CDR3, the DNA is TGTGCCAGCAGTTTTGGACCGTTCTATGGCTACACCTTC.

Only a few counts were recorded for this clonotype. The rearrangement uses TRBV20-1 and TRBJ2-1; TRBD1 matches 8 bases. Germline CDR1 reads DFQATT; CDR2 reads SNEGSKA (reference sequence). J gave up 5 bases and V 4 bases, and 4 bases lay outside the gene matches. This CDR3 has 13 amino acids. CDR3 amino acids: CSATRDRNNEQFF. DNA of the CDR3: TGCAGTGCTACCCGGGACAGGAACAATGAGCAGTTCTTC.

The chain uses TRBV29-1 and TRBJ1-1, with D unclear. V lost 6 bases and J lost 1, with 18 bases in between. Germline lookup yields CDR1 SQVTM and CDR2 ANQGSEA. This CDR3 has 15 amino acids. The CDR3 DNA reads TGCAGCGTAGCCGCACCCAAATGGGCGAACACTGAAGCTTTCTTT. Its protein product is CSVAAPKWANTEAFF.

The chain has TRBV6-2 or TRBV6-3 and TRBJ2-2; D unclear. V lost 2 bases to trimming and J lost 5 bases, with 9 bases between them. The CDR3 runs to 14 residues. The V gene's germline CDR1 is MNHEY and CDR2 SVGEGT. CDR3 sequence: CASSYVGRTGELFF. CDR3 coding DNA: TGTGCCAGCAGTTACGTCGGGCGGACCGGGGAGCTGTTTTTT.

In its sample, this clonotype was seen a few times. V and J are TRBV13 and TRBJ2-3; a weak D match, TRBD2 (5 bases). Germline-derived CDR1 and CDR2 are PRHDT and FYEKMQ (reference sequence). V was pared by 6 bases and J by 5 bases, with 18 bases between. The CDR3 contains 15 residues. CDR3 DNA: TGTGCCAGCAGTTTACGATCGAGGGCGGAAGATACGCAGTATTTT. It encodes CASSLRSRAEDTQYF.

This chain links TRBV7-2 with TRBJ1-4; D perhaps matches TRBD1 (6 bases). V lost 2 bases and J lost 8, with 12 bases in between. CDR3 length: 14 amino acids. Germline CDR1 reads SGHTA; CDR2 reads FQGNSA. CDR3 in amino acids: CASSLLWGAEKLFF. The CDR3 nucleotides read TGTGCCAGCAGCTTACTCTGGGGGGCAGAAAAACTGTTTTTT.

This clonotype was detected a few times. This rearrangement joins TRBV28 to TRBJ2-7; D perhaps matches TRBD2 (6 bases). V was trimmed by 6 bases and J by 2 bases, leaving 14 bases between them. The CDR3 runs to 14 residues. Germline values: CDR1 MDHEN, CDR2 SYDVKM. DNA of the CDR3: TGTGCCAGCAGGCAAAACGGGACTCCCTACGAGCAGTACTTC. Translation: CASRQNGTPYEQYF. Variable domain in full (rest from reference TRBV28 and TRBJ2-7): DVKVTQSSRYLVKRTGEKVFLECVQDMDHENMFWYRQDPGLGLRLIYFSYDVKMKEKGDIPEGYSVSREKKERFSLILESASTNQTSMYLCASRQNGTPYEQYFGPGTRLTVT.

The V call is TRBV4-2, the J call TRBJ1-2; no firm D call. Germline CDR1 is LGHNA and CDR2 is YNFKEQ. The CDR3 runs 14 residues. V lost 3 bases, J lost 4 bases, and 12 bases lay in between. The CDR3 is CASSHLRLSYGYTF. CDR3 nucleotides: TGTGCCAGCAGCCATTTAAGGCTTAGCTATGGCTACACCTTC.

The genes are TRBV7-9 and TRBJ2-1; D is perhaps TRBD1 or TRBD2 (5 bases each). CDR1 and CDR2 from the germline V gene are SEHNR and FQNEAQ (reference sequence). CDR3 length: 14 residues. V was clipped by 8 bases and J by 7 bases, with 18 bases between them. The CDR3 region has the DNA TGTGCCAGCGGCATCCCCGGGACGGGTAATGAGCAGTTCTTC. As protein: CASGIPGTGNEQFF.

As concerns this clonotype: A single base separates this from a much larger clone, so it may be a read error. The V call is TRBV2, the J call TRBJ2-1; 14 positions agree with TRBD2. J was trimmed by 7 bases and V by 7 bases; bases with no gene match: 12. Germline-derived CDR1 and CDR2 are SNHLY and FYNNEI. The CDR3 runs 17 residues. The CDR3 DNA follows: TGTGCCAGCAACATCCCCGGGACTAGCGGGGGTGTGAATGAGCAGTTCTTC. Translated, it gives CASNIPGTSGGVNEQFF. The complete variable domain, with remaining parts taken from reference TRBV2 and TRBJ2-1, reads EPEVTQTPSHQVTQMGQEVILRCVPISNHLYFYWYRQILGQKVEFLVSFYNNEISEKSEIFDDQFSVERPDGSNFTLKIRSTKLEDSAMYFCASNIPGTSGGVNEQFFGPGTRLTVL.

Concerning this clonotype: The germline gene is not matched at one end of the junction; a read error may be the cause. The CDR3 DNA is TGCGCCAGTAGTATGGAGGGGGCGCCGGGCGAGCAGTACTTC. Protein: CASSMEGAPGEQYF. The chain links TRBV19 to TRBJ2-4, with D possibly matching TRBD1 (7 bases). The better agreement between TRBJ2-7 and the DNA end casts doubt on the J call. The length of the CDR3 is 14 residues. CDR1 is LNHDA, CDR2 SQIVND, per germline (reference sequence).

The CDR3 region is CASSSTGLAGGLNEQFF. CDR3 bases: TGTGCCAGCAGCTCGACGGGTCTAGCGGGGGGGCTGAATGAGCAGTTCTTC. The chain has TRBV11-2 and TRBJ2-1, with 12 nucleotides matching TRBD2. This CDR3 has 17 amino acids. Germline V gene data show CDR1 as SGHAT and CDR2 as FQNNGV. V lost 4 bases, J lost 7 bases, and 11 bases stayed unmatched. The full variable domain, rest sourced from reference TRBV11-2 and TRBJ2-1, is EAGVAQSPRYKIIEKRQSVAFWCNPISGHATLYWYQQILGQGPKLLIQFQNNGVVDDSQLPKDRFSAERLKGVDSTLKIQPAKLEDSAVYLCASSSTGLAGGLNEQFFGPGTRLTVL.

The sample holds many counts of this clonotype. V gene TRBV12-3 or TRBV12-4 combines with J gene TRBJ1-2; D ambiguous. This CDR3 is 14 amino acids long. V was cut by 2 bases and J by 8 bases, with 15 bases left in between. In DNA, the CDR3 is TGTGCCAGCAGTTTAAGAGGGCAGACCTTCGGCTACACCTTC. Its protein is CASSLRGQTFGYTF.

CDR3 nucleotide sequence: TGTGCCAGCAGTTGGACCCTCGGGACAGGGACCTACGAGCAGTACTTC. Protein: CASSWTLGTGTYEQYF. The chain is built from TRBV28 and TRBJ2-7; 9 bases are a match to TRBD1. Germline loops: CDR1 MDHEN, CDR2 SYDVKM. The CDR3 covers 16 residues. V shed 4 bases and J 2 bases; nucleotides not matched to a gene: 9. The full variable domain, completed using reference TRBV28 and TRBJ2-7, is DVKVTQSSRYLVKRTGEKVFLECVQDMDHENMFWYRQDPGLGLRLIYFSYDVKMKEKGDIPEGYSVSREKKERFSLILESASTNQTSMYLCASSWTLGTGTYEQYFGPGTRLTVT.

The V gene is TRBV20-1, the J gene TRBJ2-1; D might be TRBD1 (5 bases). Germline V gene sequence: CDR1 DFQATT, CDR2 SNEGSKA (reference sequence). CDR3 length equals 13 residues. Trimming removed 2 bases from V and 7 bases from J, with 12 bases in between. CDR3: CSARRLGENEQFF. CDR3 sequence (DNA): TGCAGTGCTAGACGATTAGGGGAAAATGAGCAGTTCTTC.

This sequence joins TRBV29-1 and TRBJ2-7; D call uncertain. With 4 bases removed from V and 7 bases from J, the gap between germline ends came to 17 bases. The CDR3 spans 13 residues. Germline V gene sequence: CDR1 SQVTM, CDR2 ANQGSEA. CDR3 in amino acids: CSVAATPENEQYF. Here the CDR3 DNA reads TGCAGCGTTGCAGCCACTCCCGAGAATGAGCAGTACTTC.